The T cell receptor (beta chain) under discussion was sequenced for a study of a mutant IDH1 vaccine in newly diagnosed glioma. The wider study: Earlier therapy was either radiotherapy, temozolomide, or both, and most got both.

The CDR3 is 17 amino acids. The trim removed 5 bases at V and 8 bases at J, leaving 14 bases unmatched. Germline assignment: CDR1 MGHDK and CDR2 SYGVNS. This table comes from immunoSEQ multiplex PCR, and its TCRdb copy is limited to in-frame clones, with some not included. The sample lists about 92,000 clones; around 77% were seen once. Stated time point: baseline, week 1 (first vaccination visit). Treatment meaning: pre-vaccination baseline after standard-of-care therapy. Comment on this clone: The antigen remains undetermined.

Whole-study findings and limits: The study observed vaccine-induced immune responses in roughly 95% of patients.

This sequence originates from a man between 35 and 55 years old with glioma. The sample in question was PBMCs, obtained from a glioma patient treated with radiotherapy, temozolomide or both. The genes are TRBV25-1 and TRBJ2-3; 12 bases are shared with TRBD2. The CDR3 region is CASSRGLAGGGQVTQYF. CDR3 DNA: TGTGCCAGCAGTCGAGGGCTAGCGGGAGGGGGACAAGTTACGCAGTATTTT.